This TCR beta chain was identified in a study of beta chain features in type 1 diabetes. General study results and limits: Within the patient group, naive, central memory and Treg TCRB repertoires appeared more similar to each other than within healthy donors. Shortening of TCRB CDR3s, moderate but significant, appeared in all four CD4+ subsets of Type 1 diabetes patients.

Germline lookup yields CDR1 GTSNPN and CDR2 SVGIG (reference sequence). V trimming: 2 bases; J trimming: 3 bases; junction bases outside the gene matches: 10. The CDR3 is made up of 17 amino acids. Expressed TCRB transcripts were sequenced because the isolated RNA had all been reverse transcribed beforehand. An average near 3.57 million reads came from naive, central memory and regulatory T cell samples. The repertoire was sequenced with immunoSEQ multiplex PCR; TCRdb's copy has only in-frame clones and lacks some. The sample includes about 150,000 clones, about 10% of them seen just once. A CD45RO/CCR7/CD25/CD127/CD95/CD27 panel sorted naive, central memory, regulatory and stem cell-like memory CD4+ cells. Regarding this clone: Antigen: not known.

The gene calls are TRBV30 and TRBJ1-4; 9 positions agree with TRBD1. The sequenced sample consisted of central memory CD4+ T cells from blood. The TCR comes from a man aged 18 to 29 in good health. The DNA for the CDR3 is TGTGCCTGGAGTTCTCGACAGGGGGTTGGGGCTAATGAAAAACTGTTTTTT. Translated: CAWSSRQGVGANEKLFF.